This entry is about one T cell receptor (beta chain). Its recognized antigen is unknown. Per-nucleotide qualities are absent, and no much larger clonotype sits a single base away. TCRbeta CDR3 regions were sequenced with the immunoSEQ Assay. After extraction, genomic DNA underwent amplification by bias-controlled multiplex PCR, followed by high-throughput sequencing. The authors' analysis ran thus. To quantify the absolute abundance of every unique TCRbeta CDR3 region, sequences were collapsed and filtered. T cell fraction was estimated by normalization of TCRbeta template counts to usable DNA, with usable DNA being measured through amplification of reference genes present in all nucleated cells. Repertoire TCRs were annotated as SARS-CoV-2-specific when V gene, CDR3 amino acid sequence and J gene were exactly matched to a known reactive TCR set. The reference SARS-CoV-2 TCR set was obtained from MIRA and was filtered for enrichment in COVID-19-positive ImmuneCODE repertoires, whereby public or cross-reactive TCRs were removed. Using the MIRA antigens, annotated TCRs were further analysed by specific ORF or by position within an ORF. Breadth was defined as annotated unique rearrangements over total unique productive rearrangements; depth was the summed frequency of those rearrangements. TCR breadth was compared between groups using two-sided Wilcoxon rank-sum tests. Sourced from immuneACCESS, this table was stored by TCRdb with only in-frame sequences that have V and J called. A share of the clones is absent; for the studies checked, an unresolved V gene accounts for under half, and the remainder has no known explanation. The DNA was the basis for D and trimming; V, J and clone size are from that table. Here the sample has about 350,000 clones; 88% occur a single time. The ten most abundant clones make up 6.4% of the sample.

The sample's treatment or condition, from its label and the paper: around 19 received Ad26.COV2.S at low or high dose, single or two shots; 5 received placebo; per-sample allocation not given. Repertoires of vaccine and placebo recipients were sequenced from samples collected on day 63 after the first injection. Cohort 1b enrolled 25 adults aged 18-55 years at a single site in Boston, USA, between 29 July and 7 August 2020. As a vaccine, Ad26.COV2.S was a replication-incompetent adenovirus type 26 vector that expressed a prefusion-stabilized SARS-CoV-2 spike protein derived from the original Wuhan strain. Here V drops 5 bases and J drops 7 bases, and the junction holds 10 bases not matched to any gene. CDR1 and CDR2 are drawn from the germline V gene: MDHEN, SYDVKM. CDR3 length: 15 amino acids, cysteine to phenylalanine. Kept here is only the CDR3 DNA, which spans 45 bases and is read in frame from base 1.

The data were taken from a study of Ad26.COV2.S vaccination and SARS-CoV-2 variants (dated by TCRdb to 2020 to 2022). At the level of the whole study: Donors in the vaccine arm were drawn from COV1001, a multicentre, randomized, double-blind, placebo-controlled phase I-IIa trial testing Ad26.COV2.S in healthy adults. Throughout the experiments and outcome assessment, investigators stayed blinded to trial group allocation. Ad26.COV2.S was given intramuscularly at 5x10^10 or 1x10^11 viral particles, as a single shot or as two shots 56 days apart. The specificity and breadth of SARS-CoV-2-reactive T cell receptors after Ad26.COV2.S vaccination were assessed by TCRbeta repertoire sequencing. Trial participants were randomized into five groups of five, in which low-dose or high-dose Ad26.COV2.S was given once or twice, or placebo was given on both occasions. A total of 32 samples were included in the TCR-sequenced set, comprising some 20 Ad26.COV2.S vaccine recipients, 5 placebo recipients and 8 SARS-CoV-2 convalescent individuals. The investigation overall reported the following: Vaccine and placebo recipients had similar non-spike TCR breadth, a finding consistent with the vaccine containing only spike. Spike-specific TCR breadth was higher in Ad26.COV2.S recipients than in placebo recipients (P = 0.0014). The study was not powered to compare responses between vaccine doses or regimens. It was noted by the authors that total T cell responses may have been underestimated by the TCR breadth and depth analyses. Substantial breadth of spike-specific CD8+ and CD4+ T cell responses was reported after vaccination.

Here the chain combines TRBV28 and TRBJ1-5; TRBD1 fits 8 bases in the junction. The TCR originated in a person aged 18-60 years who received the Ad26.COV2.S COVID-19 vaccine or a placebo. Sequencing was performed on peripheral blood, taken in a trial of Ad26.COV2.S vaccine versus placebo. In nucleotides, the sequence is TGTGCCAGCAGTACCCCGGACAGGGAAGGACAGCCCCAGCATTTT. Its protein reads: CASSTPDREGQPQHF.